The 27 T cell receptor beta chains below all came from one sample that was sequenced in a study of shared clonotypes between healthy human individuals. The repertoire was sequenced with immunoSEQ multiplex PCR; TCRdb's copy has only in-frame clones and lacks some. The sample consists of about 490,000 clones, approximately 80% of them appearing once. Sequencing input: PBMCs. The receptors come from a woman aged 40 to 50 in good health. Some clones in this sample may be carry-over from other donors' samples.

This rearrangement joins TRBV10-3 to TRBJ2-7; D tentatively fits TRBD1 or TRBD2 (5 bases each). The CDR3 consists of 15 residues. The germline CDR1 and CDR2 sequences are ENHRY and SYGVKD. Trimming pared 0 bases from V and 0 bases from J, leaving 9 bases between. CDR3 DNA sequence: TGTGCCATCAGTGAGTCCGCAGGGAGCTCCTACGAGCAGTACTTC. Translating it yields CAISESAGSSYEQYF.

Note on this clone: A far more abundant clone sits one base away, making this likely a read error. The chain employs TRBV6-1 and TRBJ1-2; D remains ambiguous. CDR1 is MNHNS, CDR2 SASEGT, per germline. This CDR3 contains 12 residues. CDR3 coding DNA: TGTGCCAGCAGTGCCAGGATGGGTGGCTACGCCTTC. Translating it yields CASSARMGGYAF.

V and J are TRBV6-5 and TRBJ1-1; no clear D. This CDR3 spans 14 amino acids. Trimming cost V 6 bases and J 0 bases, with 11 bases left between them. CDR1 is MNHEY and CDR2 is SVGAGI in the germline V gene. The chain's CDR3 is CASRPRVMNTEAFF. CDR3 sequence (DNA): TGTGCCAGCAGACCGAGGGTTATGAACACTGAAGCTTTCTTT.

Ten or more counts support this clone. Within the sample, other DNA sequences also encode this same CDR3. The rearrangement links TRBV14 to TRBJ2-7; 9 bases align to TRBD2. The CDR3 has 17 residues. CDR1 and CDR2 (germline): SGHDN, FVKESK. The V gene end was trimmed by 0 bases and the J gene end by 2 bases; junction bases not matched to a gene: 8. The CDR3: CASSQEERASGTYEQYF. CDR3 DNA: TGTGCCAGCAGCCAAGAAGAAAGGGCTAGCGGGACCTACGAGCAGTACTTC.

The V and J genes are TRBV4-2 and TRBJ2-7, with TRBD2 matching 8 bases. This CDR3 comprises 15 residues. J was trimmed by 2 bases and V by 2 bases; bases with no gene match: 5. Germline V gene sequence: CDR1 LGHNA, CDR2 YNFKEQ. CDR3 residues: CASSQRPGGTYEQYF. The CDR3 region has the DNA TGTGCCAGCAGCCAACGTCCGGGGGGGACCTACGAGCAGTACTTC.

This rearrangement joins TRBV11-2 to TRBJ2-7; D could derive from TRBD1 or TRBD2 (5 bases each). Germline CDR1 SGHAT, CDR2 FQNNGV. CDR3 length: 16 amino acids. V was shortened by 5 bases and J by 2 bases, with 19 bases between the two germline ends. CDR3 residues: CASSRWDPQGAYEQYF. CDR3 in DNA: TGTGCCAGCAGCCGGTGGGACCCCCAGGGAGCCTACGAGCAGTACTTC.

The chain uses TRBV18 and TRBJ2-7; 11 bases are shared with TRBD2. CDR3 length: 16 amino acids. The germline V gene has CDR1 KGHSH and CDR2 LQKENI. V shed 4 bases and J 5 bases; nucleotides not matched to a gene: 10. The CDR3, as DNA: TGTGCCAGCTCACTAACTAGCGGGAGAACCGCCGACGAGCAGTACTTC. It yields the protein CASSLTSGRTADEQYF.

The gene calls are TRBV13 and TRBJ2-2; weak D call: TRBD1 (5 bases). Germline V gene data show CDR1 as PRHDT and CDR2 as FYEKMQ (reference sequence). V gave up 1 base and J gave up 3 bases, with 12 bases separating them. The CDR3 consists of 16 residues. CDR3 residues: CASSLARTPYTGELFF. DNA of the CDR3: TGTGCCAGCAGCTTAGCCAGGACACCTTACACCGGGGAGCTGTTTTTT.

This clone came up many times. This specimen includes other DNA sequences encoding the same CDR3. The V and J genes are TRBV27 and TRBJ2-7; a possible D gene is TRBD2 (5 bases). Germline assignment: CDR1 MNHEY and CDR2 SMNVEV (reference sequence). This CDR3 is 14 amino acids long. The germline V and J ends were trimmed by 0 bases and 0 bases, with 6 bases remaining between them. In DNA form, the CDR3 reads TGTGCCAGCAGTTTATCGAGCGGCTCCTACGAGCAGTACTTC. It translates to CASSLSSGSYEQYF.

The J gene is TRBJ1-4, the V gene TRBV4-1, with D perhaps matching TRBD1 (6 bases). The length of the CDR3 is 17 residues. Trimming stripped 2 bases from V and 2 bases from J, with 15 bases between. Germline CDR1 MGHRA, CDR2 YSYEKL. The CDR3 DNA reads TGCGCCAGCAGCCAAACCCCTCGCCAGGGGACTAATGAAAAACTGTTTTTT. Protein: CASSQTPRQGTNEKLFF.

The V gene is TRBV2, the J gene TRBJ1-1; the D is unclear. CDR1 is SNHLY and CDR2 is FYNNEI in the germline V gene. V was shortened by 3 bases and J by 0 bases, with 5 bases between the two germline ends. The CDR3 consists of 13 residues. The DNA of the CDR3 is TGTGCCAGCAGTGAGCTATTGAACACTGAAGCTTTCTTT. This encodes CASSELLNTEAFF.

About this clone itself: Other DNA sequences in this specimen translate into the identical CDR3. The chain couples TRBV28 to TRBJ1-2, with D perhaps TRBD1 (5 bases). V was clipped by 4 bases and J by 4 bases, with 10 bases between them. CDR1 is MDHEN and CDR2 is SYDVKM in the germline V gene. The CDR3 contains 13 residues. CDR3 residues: CASSSGQGYGYTF. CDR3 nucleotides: TGTGCCAGCAGTTCCGGGCAGGGCTATGGCTACACCTTC.

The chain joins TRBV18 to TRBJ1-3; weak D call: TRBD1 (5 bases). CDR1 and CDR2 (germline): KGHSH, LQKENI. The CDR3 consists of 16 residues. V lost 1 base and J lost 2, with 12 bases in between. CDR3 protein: CASSPQLGATGNTIYF. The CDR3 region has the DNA TGTGCCAGCTCACCACAGCTAGGGGCTACTGGAAACACCATATATTTT.

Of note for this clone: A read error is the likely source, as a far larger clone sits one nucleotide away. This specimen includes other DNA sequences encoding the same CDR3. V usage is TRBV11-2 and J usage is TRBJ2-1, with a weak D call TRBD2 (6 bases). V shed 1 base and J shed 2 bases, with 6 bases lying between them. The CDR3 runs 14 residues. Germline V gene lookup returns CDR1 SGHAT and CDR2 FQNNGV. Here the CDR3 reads CASSLAGAYNEQFF. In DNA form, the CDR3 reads TGTGCCAGCAGCTTAGCGGGAGCCTACAATGAGCAGTTCTTC. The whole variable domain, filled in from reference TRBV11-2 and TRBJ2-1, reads EAGVAQSPRYKIIEKRQSVAFWCNPISGHATLYWYQQILGQGPKLLIQFQNNGVVDDSQLPKDRFSAERLKGVDSTLKIQPAKLEDSAVYLCASSLAGAYNEQFFGPGTRLTVL.

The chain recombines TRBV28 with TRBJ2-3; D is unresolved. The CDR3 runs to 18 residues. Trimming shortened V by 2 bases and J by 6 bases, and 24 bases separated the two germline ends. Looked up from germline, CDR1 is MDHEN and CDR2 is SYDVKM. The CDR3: CASSLELSDGGSLDTQYF. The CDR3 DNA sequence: TGTGCCAGCAGTTTAGAATTGTCGGACGGTGGATCGTTGGATACGCAGTATTTT.

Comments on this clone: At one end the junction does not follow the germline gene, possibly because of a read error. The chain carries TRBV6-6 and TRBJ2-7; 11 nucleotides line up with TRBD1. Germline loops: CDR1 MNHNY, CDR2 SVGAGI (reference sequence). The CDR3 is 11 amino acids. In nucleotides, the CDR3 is TGTGCCACCCGGACAGGGGGCCGACAGCACTTC. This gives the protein CATRTGGRQHF.

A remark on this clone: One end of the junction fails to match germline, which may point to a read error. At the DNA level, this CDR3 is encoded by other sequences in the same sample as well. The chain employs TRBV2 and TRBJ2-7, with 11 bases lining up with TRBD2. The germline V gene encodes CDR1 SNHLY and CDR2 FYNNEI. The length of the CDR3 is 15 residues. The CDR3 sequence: CATPGASGRSYGQYF. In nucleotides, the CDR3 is TGTGCAACACCCGGGGCTAGCGGGAGGTCCTACGGGCAGTACTTC.

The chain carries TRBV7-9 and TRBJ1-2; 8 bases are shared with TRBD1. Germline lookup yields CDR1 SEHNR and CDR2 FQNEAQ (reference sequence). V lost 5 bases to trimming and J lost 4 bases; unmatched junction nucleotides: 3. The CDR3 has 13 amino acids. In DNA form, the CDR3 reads TGTGCCAGCAGCCCAGGGGGCGTCTATGGCTACACCTTC. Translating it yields CASSPGGVYGYTF.

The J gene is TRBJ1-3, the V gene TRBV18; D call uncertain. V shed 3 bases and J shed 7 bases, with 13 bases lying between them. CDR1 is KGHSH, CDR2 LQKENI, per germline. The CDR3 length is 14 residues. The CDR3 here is CASSPRGLVNTIYF. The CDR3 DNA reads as TGTGCCAGCTCACCTCGGGGATTAGTGAACACCATATATTTT. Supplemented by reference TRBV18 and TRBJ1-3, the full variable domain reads NAGVMQNPRHLVRRRGQEARLRCSPMKGHSHVYWYRQLPEEGLKFMVYLQKENIIDESGMPKERFSAEFPKEGPSILRIQQVVRGDSAAYFCASSPRGLVNTIYFGEGSWLTVV.

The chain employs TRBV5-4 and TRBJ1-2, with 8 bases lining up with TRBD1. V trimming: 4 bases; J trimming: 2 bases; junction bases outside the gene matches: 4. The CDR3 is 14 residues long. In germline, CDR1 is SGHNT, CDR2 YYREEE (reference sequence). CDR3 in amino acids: CASSGDRTNYGYTF. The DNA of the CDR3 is TGTGCCAGCAGCGGGGACAGGACAAACTATGGCTACACCTTC.

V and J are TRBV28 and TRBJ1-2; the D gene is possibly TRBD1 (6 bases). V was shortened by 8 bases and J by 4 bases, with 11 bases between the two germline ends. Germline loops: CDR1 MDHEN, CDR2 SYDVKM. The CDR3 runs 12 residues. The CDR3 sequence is CASQTGLYGYTF. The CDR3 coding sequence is TGTGCCAGCCAGACAGGACTCTATGGCTACACCTTC.

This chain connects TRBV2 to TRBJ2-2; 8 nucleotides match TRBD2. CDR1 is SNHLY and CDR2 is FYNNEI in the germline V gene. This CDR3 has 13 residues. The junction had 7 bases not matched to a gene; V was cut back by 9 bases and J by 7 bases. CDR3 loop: CASKRELGGELFF. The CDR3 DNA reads TGTGCCAGTAAGCGGGAGCTGGGCGGGGAGCTGTTTTTT. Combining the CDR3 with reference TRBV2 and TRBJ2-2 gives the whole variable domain EPEVTQTPSHQVTQMGQEVILRCVPISNHLYFYWYRQILGQKVEFLVSFYNNEISEKSEIFDDQFSVERPDGSNFTLKIRSTKLEDSAMYFCASKRELGGELFFGEGSRLTVL.

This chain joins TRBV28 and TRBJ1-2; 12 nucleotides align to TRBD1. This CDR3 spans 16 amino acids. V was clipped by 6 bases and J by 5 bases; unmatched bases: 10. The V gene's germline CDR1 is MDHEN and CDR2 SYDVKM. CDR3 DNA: TGTGCCAGCAGCCTGGCGGGACAGGGGGCGGGTTATGGCTACACCTTC. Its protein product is CASSLAGQGAGYGYTF.

CDR3 DNA: TGTGCCAGTAGTAGAACAGACGGGGAGACCCAGTACTTC. This translates into CASSRTDGETQYF. V is TRBV19 and J is TRBJ2-5, with D hard to call. Trimming stripped 4 bases from V and 5 bases from J, with 11 bases between. The CDR3 is made up of 13 amino acids. The germline CDR1 and CDR2 sequences are LNHDA and SQIVND (reference sequence).

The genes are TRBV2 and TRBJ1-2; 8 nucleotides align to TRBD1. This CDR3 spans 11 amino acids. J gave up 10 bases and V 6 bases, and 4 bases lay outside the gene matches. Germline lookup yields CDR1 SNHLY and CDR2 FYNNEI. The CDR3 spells CASRGQVNYTF. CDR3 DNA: TGTGCCAGCAGGGGACAGGTTAACTACACCTTC.

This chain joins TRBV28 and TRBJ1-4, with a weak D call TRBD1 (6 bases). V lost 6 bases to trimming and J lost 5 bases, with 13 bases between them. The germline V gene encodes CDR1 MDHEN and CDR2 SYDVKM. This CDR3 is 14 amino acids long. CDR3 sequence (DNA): TGTGCCAGCAGGGTGGGACAAAGGAATGAAAAACTGTTTTTT. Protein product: CASRVGQRNEKLFF. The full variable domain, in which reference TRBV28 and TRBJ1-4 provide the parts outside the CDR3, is DVKVTQSSRYLVKRTGEKVFLECVQDMDHENMFWYRQDPGLGLRLIYFSYDVKMKEKGDIPEGYSVSREKKERFSLILESASTNQTSMYLCASRVGQRNEKLFFGSGTQLSVL.

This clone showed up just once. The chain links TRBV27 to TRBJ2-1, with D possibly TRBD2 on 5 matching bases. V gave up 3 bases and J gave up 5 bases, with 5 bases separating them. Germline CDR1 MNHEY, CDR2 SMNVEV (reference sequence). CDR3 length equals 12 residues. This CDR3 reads CASSLRDNEQFF. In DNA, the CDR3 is TGTGCCAGCAGTTTGCGGGACAATGAGCAGTTCTTC.